Included here is one T cell receptor beta chain sequence, with context. Its antigen remains unknown. Method: immunoSEQ multiplex PCR; TCRdb's copy keeps in-frame clones and lacks some. The sample yields around 150,000 clones, 92% seen once. The source of the sample is a study of T cell responses to AZD1222 COVID-19 vaccine. Notes on the study in general: White British ancestry dominated among donors, who included more females, and clonal diversity was possibly underestimated. Spike was spanned by vaccine-associated CD4 TCRs, which were dominant at 160-218 and 743-854.

The CDR3 is made up of 15 amino acids. The germline V gene has CDR1 WSHSY and CDR2 SAAADI. Trimming left V 5 bases short and J 0 bases short, with 14 bases between. The V call is TRBV10-2, the J call TRBJ2-7; tentatively, D is TRBD2 (5 bases). This sequence was found in an adult who received the AZD1222 COVID-19 vaccine. The sequencing used peripheral blood, collected 28 days after the second AZD1222 dose. The CDR3, as DNA: TGCGCCAGCAGTCATCCGGACTCCAACTCCTACGAGCAGTACTTC. Translated, it gives CASSHPDSNSYEQYF.